These 25 T cell receptor beta chains came from one sample sequenced in a study of blood T cell repertoires in COVID-19. Only in-frame clones appear in the TCRdb table, and some are missing; sequencing was by immunoSEQ multiplex PCR. The data contain fewer than 200,000 clones, 60% to 85% of them singletons. Material: peripheral blood. The receptors originated from a woman in her 50s with active or convalescent COVID-19.

Concerning this clone itself: At one end, the junction sequence differs from germline, possibly due to a read error. V gene TRBV28 combines with J gene TRBJ2-7; the D gene is possibly TRBD2 (5 bases). CDR3 length: 14 amino acids. Germline lookup yields CDR1 MDHEN and CDR2 SYDVKM. The CDR3 DNA reads TGTGCCAGCAGTTTTGAGGGCTCCTCCGACGAGCAGTACTTC. It codes for CASSFEGSSDEQYF.

This clone was detected only a few times. The V call is TRBV19, the J call TRBJ1-5; D is uncertain. The V end was cut by 6 bases, the J end by 5 bases, with 17 bases between. Germline CDR1 is LNHDA and CDR2 is SQIVND (reference sequence). There are 15 residues in the CDR3. CDR3 amino acids: CASRRNSNAYQPQHF. In DNA, the CDR3 is TGTGCCAGTAGGCGAAACAGTAATGCTTATCAGCCCCAGCATTTT.

V is TRBV28 and J is TRBJ1-2; no clear D gene. Trimming took 10 bases from V and 7 from J, leaving 16 bases between them. The germline V gene has CDR1 MDHEN and CDR2 SYDVKM. The CDR3 has 12 residues. The CDR3 DNA reads TGTGCCACGGAAGGTCTTGGAGCTGGCTACACCTTC. Its translation is CATEGLGAGYTF.

The rearrangement links TRBV28 to TRBJ1-2, with 10 bases matching TRBD1. Germline CDR1 MDHEN, CDR2 SYDVKM. This CDR3 has 15 residues. Losses at the gene ends were 6 bases for V and 8 bases for J; bases not matched to a gene: 12. The CDR3 DNA reads as TGTGCCAGCAGACTCGCCCCGGGACAGGGGACCGGCTACACCTTC. It encodes CASRLAPGQGTGYTF.

This chain connects TRBV7-2 to TRBJ1-6; 9 nucleotides align to TRBD1. Unmatched junction bases numbered 6, after V lost 1 base and J lost 8 bases. This CDR3 contains 16 residues. From germline, CDR1 is SGHTA and CDR2 FQGNSA. The CDR3 sequence is CASSLEGGTGYSPLHF. The CDR3 nucleotides are TGTGCCAGCAGCTTAGAAGGAGGGACAGGGTATTCACCCCTCCACTTT.

V gene TRBV9 combines with J gene TRBJ2-7; D is uncertain. This CDR3 spans 14 amino acids. V lost 1 base and J lost 6, with 14 bases in between. CDR1 and CDR2 (germline): SGDLS, YYNGEE. CDR3 coding DNA: TGTGCCAGCAGCGTATCTCTGGGCGTAACCGAGCAGTACTTC. Translating it yields CASSVSLGVTEQYF. The whole variable domain, remainder taken from reference TRBV9 and TRBJ2-7, is DSGVTQTPKHLITATGQRVTLRCSPRSGDLSVYWYQQSLDQGLQFLIQYYNGEERAKGNILERFSAQQFPDLHSELNLSSLELGDSALYFCASSVSLGVTEQYFGPGTRLTVT.

The chain has TRBV7-9 and TRBJ2-2; TRBD1 aligns across 8 bases. The germline V gene has CDR1 SEHNR and CDR2 FQNEAQ (reference sequence). This CDR3 is built from 15 residues. V was clipped by 5 bases and J by 5 bases; unmatched bases: 7. CDR3 loop: CASSHDRGGTGELFF. The CDR3 DNA is TGTGCCAGCAGCCATGACAGGGGAGGAACCGGGGAGCTGTTTTTT.

The chain employs TRBV9 and TRBJ2-5, with 11 bases aligning to TRBD2. This CDR3 spans 15 amino acids. The germline V gene has CDR1 SGDLS and CDR2 YYNGEE. The J segment lost 5 bases and the V segment lost 3 bases, leaving 6 bases of the junction unmatched. CDR3 nucleotide sequence: TGTGCCAGCAGCGGTAGCGGGGGGGCAGGGGAGACCCAGTACTTC. Its protein is CASSGSGGAGETQYF.

The chain employs TRBV15 and TRBJ1-5, with D maybe TRBD1 (5 bases). Between the trimmed V and J ends, which lost 4 bases and 8 bases, there was a span of 12 bases. From germline, CDR1 is LNHNV and CDR2 YYDKDF (reference sequence). The CDR3 loop spans 13 amino acids. The DNA of the CDR3 is TGTGCCACCAGCATGCAGGGCGTGGAGCCCCAGCATTTT. The encoded protein is CATSMQGVEPQHF.

This chain connects TRBV12-2 to TRBJ1-2. TRBV12-2 is given as a pseudogene. This CDR3 has 12 amino acids. The CDR3 nucleotides are TGTGCAAGTCGCTTAGCGCGCGCTGGCTACACCTTC. Its translation is CASRLARAGYTF.

The CDR3 loop reads CASSYGYGGTGELFF. Written as DNA, the CDR3 is TGTGCCAGCAGTTACGGCTACGGGGGCACCGGGGAGCTGTTTTTT. J is TRBJ2-2 and V is TRBV6-5, with D tentatively TRBD2 (6 bases). This CDR3 has 15 residues. Germline values: CDR1 MNHEY, CDR2 SVGAGI. The V end was cut by 2 bases, the J end by 4 bases, with 11 bases between.

The chain recombines TRBV28 with TRBJ1-1, with 8 bases aligning to TRBD1. In germline, CDR1 is MDHEN, CDR2 SYDVKM. V trimming: 5 bases; J trimming: 1 base; junction bases outside the gene matches: 6. The CDR3 is 15 amino acids. This chain's CDR3 is CASSPRTGWNTEAFF. The CDR3 DNA reads as TGTGCCAGCAGTCCTCGGACAGGGTGGAACACTGAAGCTTTCTTT.

A few counts support this clone. V gene TRBV30 combines with J gene TRBJ1-5; 7 bases match TRBD1. V shed 7 bases and J 0 bases; nucleotides not matched to a gene: 6. Germline V gene data show CDR1 as GTSNPN and CDR2 as SVGIG (reference sequence). This CDR3 has 14 residues. CDR3 region: CAYTGVDSNQPQHF. The CDR3 nucleotides read TGTGCCTACACAGGGGTAGATAGCAATCAGCCCCAGCATTTT.

The chain links TRBV5-4 to TRBJ1-6; 7 bases map to TRBD1. Germline V gives CDR1 SGHNT, CDR2 YYREEE (reference sequence). With 4 bases clipped from V and 10 bases from J, the junction kept 11 bases outside the gene matches. The CDR3 contains 15 residues. The CDR3 loop is CASSTQQGSNSPLHF. The CDR3 DNA is TGTGCCAGCAGCACCCAACAGGGGTCCAACTCACCCCTCCACTTT.

J is TRBJ1-5 and V is TRBV19; D is perhaps TRBD1 (5 bases). The germline V gene encodes CDR1 LNHDA and CDR2 SQIVND (reference sequence). There are 16 residues in the CDR3. V dropped 5 bases and J dropped 2 bases, with 16 bases sitting between them. In nucleotides, the CDR3 is TGTGCCAGTAGTCCTGGGGGGGGGAAGGGCAATCAGCCCCAGCATTTT. It yields the protein CASSPGGGKGNQPQHF.

Only one count was recorded for this clone. Here the CDR3 reads CASSARQGAGMNTEAFF. CDR3 nucleotides: TGTGCCAGCAGCGCCCGACAGGGGGCGGGAATGAACACTGAAGCTTTCTTT. The chain links TRBV21-1 to TRBJ1-1; no DNA check was done on the table's D call, TRBD1. TRBV21-1 is assigned pseudogene status. CDR3 length equals 17 residues.

The gene calls are TRBV5-1 and TRBJ2-3; D is unresolved. Deletions cut 0 bases from V and 0 bases from J, with 11 bases between. Germline assignment: CDR1 SGHRS and CDR2 YFSETQ. The CDR3 is made up of 16 amino acids. CDR3 amino acids: CASSLEALPSTDTQYF. CDR3 nucleotide sequence: TGCGCCAGCAGCTTGGAAGCGTTACCTAGCACAGATACGCAGTATTTT.

The chain recombines TRBV11-2 with TRBJ2-3; a weak D match, TRBD1 (5 bases). Trimming stripped 3 bases from V and 0 bases from J, with 7 bases between. The CDR3 runs 14 residues. Germline CDR1 reads SGHAT; CDR2 reads FQNNGV. Written as DNA, the CDR3 is TGTGCCAGCAGCTTCCAGGGCAGCACAGATACGCAGTATTTT. Translated, it gives CASSFQGSTDTQYF.

This chain joins TRBV3-1 (or the pseudogene TRBV3-2) and TRBJ2-1, with TRBD1 identical over 8 bases. Germline V gene lookup returns CDR1 LGHDT and CDR2 YNNKEL (reference sequence). The V segment lost 1 base and the J segment 2 bases; nucleotides outside the gene matches: 7. The length of the CDR3 is 17 residues. Written as DNA, the CDR3 is TGTGCCAGCAGCCAAGGTACCGGACAGGGCCCCTACAATGAGCAGTTCTTC. Protein: CASSQGTGQGPYNEQFF.

The rearrangement links TRBV19 to TRBJ1-2, with D possibly TRBD1 on 5 matching bases. Between the trimmed V and J ends, which lost 4 bases and 13 bases, there was a span of 16 bases. Germline V gene lookup returns CDR1 LNHDA and CDR2 SQIVND (reference sequence). This CDR3 contains 12 residues. CDR3 protein: CASSTGGLSCTF. The DNA for the CDR3 is TGTGCCAGTAGTACTGGGGGACTTTCCTGCACCTTC.

The chain uses TRBV28 and TRBJ2-5; 10 bases are shared with TRBD1. CDR3 size: 17 residues. V was pared by 3 bases and J by 2 bases, with 9 bases of the junction left unmatched. Germline CDR1 and CDR2: MDHEN and SYDVKM. This CDR3 reads CASSFDFRDRGQETQYF. The CDR3 DNA sequence: TGTGCCAGCAGTTTCGATTTCCGGGACAGGGGTCAAGAGACCCAGTACTTC.

This clone was detected once. The CDR3 here is CASSLGTIYNEQFF. DNA of the CDR3: TGTGCCAGTAGTCTCGGGACAATCTACAATGAGCAGTTCTTC. This chain links TRBV19 with TRBJ2-1; D is possibly TRBD1 (6 bases). The CDR3 runs 14 residues. Germline lookup yields CDR1 LNHDA and CDR2 SQIVND (reference sequence). V dropped 5 bases and J dropped 3 bases, with 11 bases sitting between them.

This rearrangement joins TRBV6-2 or TRBV6-3 to TRBJ2-6; 7 nucleotides line up with TRBD1. This CDR3 contains 17 residues. Trimming cost V 5 bases and J 0 bases; bases outside gene matches: 7. The germline V gene encodes CDR1 MNHEY and CDR2 SVGEGT. The CDR3 region is CASSPGTAFSGANVLTF. The CDR3 DNA is TGTGCCAGCAGTCCAGGGACAGCGTTCTCTGGGGCCAACGTCCTGACTTTC.

This clone was seen ten or more times. The J gene is TRBJ2-6, the V gene TRBV2; 8 bases map to TRBD1. Germline V gene data show CDR1 as SNHLY and CDR2 as FYNNEI. The CDR3 covers 17 residues. After removal of 6 bases from V and 1 base from J, the junction contained 8 bases not matched to a gene. CDR3 sequence (DNA): TGTGCCAGCAGCGGAACAGGGGGGAGTTCTGGGGCCAACGTCCTGACTTTC. This gives the protein CASSGTGGSSGANVLTF.

Written as DNA, the CDR3 is TGTGCCAGCAGCCAAGATCCCACAGGAAACTATGGCTACACCTTC. The encoded protein is CASSQDPTGNYGYTF. The V gene is TRBV4-2, the J gene TRBJ1-2; weak D call: TRBD1 (5 bases). This CDR3 contains 15 residues. V was cut by 0 bases and J by 2 bases, with 10 bases left in between. Germline loops: CDR1 LGHNA, CDR2 YNFKEQ.